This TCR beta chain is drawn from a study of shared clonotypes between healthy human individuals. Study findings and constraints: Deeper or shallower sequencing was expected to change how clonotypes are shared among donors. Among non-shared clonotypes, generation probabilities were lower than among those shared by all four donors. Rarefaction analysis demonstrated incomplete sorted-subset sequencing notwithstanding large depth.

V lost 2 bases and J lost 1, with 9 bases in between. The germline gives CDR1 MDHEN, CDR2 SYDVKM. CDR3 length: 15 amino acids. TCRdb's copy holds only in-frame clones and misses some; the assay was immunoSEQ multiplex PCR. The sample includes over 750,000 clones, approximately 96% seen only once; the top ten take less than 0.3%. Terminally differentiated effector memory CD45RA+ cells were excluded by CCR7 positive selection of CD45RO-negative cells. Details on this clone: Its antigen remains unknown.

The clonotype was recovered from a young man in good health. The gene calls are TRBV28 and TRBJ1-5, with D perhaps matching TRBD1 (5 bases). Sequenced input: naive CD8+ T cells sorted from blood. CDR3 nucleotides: TGTGCCAGCAGTTTAGTTGACAGCAGCAATCAGCCCCAGCATTTT. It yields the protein CASSLVDSSNQPQHF. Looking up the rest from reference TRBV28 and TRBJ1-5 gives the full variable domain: DVKVTQSSRYLVKRTGEKVFLECVQDMDHENMFWYRQDPGLGLRLIYFSYDVKMKEKGDIPEGYSVSREKKERFSLILESASTNQTSMYLCASSLVDSSNQPQHFGDGTRLSIL.